This TCR beta chain was captured in a study of cytomegalovirus exposure and HLA in healthy donors. Study-level results: The listing of fewer than 200 TCR beta chains classed them as cytomegalovirus-associated. Most TCR sequences proved rare, with some public TCRs found in many donors. The CMV antigen specificity of a few CMV-associated chains was confirmed through in vitro analysis.

Among the roughly 120 subjects of the validation cohort, separate from the approximately 700-subject first cohort, were the donors. As regards this clone: Its antigen is not known.

Here immunoSEQ multiplex PCR was the method, and the copy in TCRdb shows in-frame clones only, minus some. This sample carries 70,000 to 75,000 clones, about 95% of them seen once, and the ten largest clones take roughly 0.94%. The receptor was derived from a woman aged 18-30 years in good health and CMV-seronegative. Sequenced sample: PBMCs.

This CDR3 is CASSYGGVEGNTIYF. The CDR3 nucleotides are TGTGCCAGCAGTTACGGAGGGGTAGAGGGAAACACCATATATTTT. V is TRBV6-5 and J is TRBJ1-3; D might be TRBD1 (5 bases). Per germline, CDR1 MNHEY and CDR2 SVGAGI. V was pared by 2 bases and J by 4 bases, with 12 bases between. The CDR3 has 15 residues.